This T cell receptor beta chain is from a study of shared clonotypes between healthy human individuals (dated by TCRdb to 2018 to 2020). Background for the entire study: Two women and three men aged 18 to 49 years were included in the cohort. Leukapheresis yielded between about 0.94 and 8.9 billion PBMCs per donor. Different laboratories and diverse techniques were used to prepare libraries and sequence TCR repertoires, to increase sequencing depth and limit assay-specific biases. For each donor, three plates each were used for CD4 naive and CD4 memory, two plates were used for CD8 naive, and one plate was used for CD8 memory. To estimate repertoire size and how much clonotypes are shared between individuals, the study performed deep sequencing of blood TCR repertoires from a few healthy adults.

The donors were healthy, HIV-negative adults who had no recently reported acute infections or vaccinations. Only Caucasian adults living in Nashville, Tennessee, USA were represented among the donors. CD4+ T cells were enriched through magnetic negative selection, after which naive cells were positively selected on CD45RA and the remaining negative fraction served as the memory subset. Blood was obtained by leukapheresis, after which PBMCs were separated by Ficoll-Histopaque density gradient centrifugation and cryopreserved in liquid nitrogen vapor phase. Purity and quantity of every magnetically sorted T cell population were checked by analytical flow cytometry. From each sorted fraction, genomic DNA was isolated and quantified by UV absorbance on a Nanodrop 2000c. Using the deep immunoSEQ assay, TCR CDR3 regions were amplified from genomic DNA by multiplex PCR. Genomic DNA extracted from each cell subset was distributed evenly over all wells of several immunoSEQ 96-well plates, and each plate served as one replicate. For sorted subsets, each replicate PCR was loaded with roughly 0.2 ug genomic DNA, equivalent to some 31,000 T cell genomes. Purified libraries were measured with a Qubit 3.0 fluorometer, size-checked on a Bioanalyzer 2100, and measured again with the KAPA Library Quantification kit. Every immunoSEQ 96-well plate was sequenced on a dedicated single-read 150-cycle Illumina NextSeq 550 flow cell. In the paper's pipeline: The immunoSEQ output contained only junctional sequences without quality scores, so filtering could not match that applied to full-length reads. To assign V/J genes and CDR3, sequences were annotated using PyIR, a Python wrapper for IgBLAST v1.9, with IMGT germline references. Reads with weak V/J assignments (E-value above 1e-6), missing CDR3, stop codons, out-of-frame junctions, or ambiguous translated residues were removed. V3J clonotypes were defined as sequences sharing the same inferred V gene, J gene, and CDR3 amino acid sequence. To compute the percentage overlap between repertoires, the number of shared unique clonotypes was divided by the size of the smaller repertoire. Three approaches were used to assess repertoire richness: RTK rarefaction, the Chao1 estimator, and Recon v2.1 estimates of unobserved clonotypes. Generation probabilities were computed with OLGA for all TCRbeta clonotypes obtained by the gDNA method from a few donors. TCRdb carries this immuneACCESS record with in-frame sequences only. Its versions omit some clonotypes, under half of them owing to an unresolved V gene in the studies checked, with the rest unexplained. V and J calls and clone size come straight from that table; D and trimming were deduced from the DNA. The sample data list around 700,000 clones, and around 67% of these were observed just once. Of the sample, over 1.5% falls within the top ten clones.

Here is what the overall study found, with its caveats: Rarefaction of sorted-subset datasets indicated incomplete sequencing despite the large sequencing depth. The small number of donors limited the genetic and exposure-history diversity represented. Based on pairwise subsampling, the degree of clonotype sharing among donors was expected to be affected by sequencing depth. Only blood was sampled, and tissue TCR repertoires likely differ from those in blood. Compared with non-shared clonotypes, clonotypes shared by all four sorted-subset donors had higher generation probabilities. Estimated clonotype richness was generally larger for naive than for memory subsets. Across a few donors, roughly 5.4% of naive CD4, 3% to 4% of naive CD8, 2.3% of memory CD4, and 0.4% of memory CD8 clonotypes were shared.

The junction shows trimming of 7 bases on V and 5 bases on J, plus 24 bases between the germline ends. The CDR3, cysteine through phenylalanine, is 17 amino acids long. The entry retains the CDR3 DNA only, 51 bases that are in frame from base 1. The germline V gene (reference sequence) gives CDR1 as MNHEY and CDR2 as SMNVEV. Comments on this clone: The antigen this receptor binds is unknown. No base-level quality is on record; no much larger clone is a single base apart.

Sequencing was done on a sample of memory CD4+ T cells sorted from blood. Taken with the paper, the label for cell subset or site translates to: CD45RA-negative fraction. The sequence is built from TRBV27 and TRBJ2-1; a tentative D match to TRBD2 spans 5 bases. This receptor was taken from a young woman in good health. The CDR3 sequence is CASKQRSAAGLHNEQFF. At the DNA level, the sequence is TGTGCCAGCAAACAACGTAGCGCAGCTGGGCTTCACAATGAGCAGTTCTTC.